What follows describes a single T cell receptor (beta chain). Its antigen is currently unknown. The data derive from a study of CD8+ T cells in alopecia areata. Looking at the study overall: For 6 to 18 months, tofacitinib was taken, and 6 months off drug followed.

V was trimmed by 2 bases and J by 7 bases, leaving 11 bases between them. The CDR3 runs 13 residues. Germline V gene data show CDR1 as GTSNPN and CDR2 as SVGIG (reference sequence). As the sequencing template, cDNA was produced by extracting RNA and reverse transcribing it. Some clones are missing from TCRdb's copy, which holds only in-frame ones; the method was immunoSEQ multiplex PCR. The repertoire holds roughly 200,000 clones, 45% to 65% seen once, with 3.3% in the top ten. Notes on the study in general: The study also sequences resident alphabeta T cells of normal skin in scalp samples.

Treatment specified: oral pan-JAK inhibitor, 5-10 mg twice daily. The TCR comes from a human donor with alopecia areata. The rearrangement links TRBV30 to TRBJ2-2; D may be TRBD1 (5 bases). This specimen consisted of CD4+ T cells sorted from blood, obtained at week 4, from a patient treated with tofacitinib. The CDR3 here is CAWSIRTIGELFF. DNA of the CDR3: TGTGCCTGGAGTATACGGACAATCGGGGAGCTGTTTTTT.